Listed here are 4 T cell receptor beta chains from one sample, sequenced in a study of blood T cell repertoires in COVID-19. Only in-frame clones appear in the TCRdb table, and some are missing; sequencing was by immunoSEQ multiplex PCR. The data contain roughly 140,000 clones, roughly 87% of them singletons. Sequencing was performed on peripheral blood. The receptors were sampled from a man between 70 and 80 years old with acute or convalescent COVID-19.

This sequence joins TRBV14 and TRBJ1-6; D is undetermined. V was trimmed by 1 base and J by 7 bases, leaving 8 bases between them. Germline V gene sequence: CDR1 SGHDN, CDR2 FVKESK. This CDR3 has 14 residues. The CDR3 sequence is CASSQGVSNSPLHF. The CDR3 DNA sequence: TGTGCCAGCAGCCAAGGGGTTAGCAATTCACCCCTCCACTTT.

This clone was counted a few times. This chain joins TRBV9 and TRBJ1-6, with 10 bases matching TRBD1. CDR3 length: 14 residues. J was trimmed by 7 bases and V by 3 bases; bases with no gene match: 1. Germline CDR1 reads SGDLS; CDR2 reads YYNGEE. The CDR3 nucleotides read TGTGCCAGCAGCGGACAGGGGGCCAATTCACCCCTCCACTTT. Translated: CASSGQGANSPLHF. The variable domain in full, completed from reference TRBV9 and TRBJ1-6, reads DSGVTQTPKHLITATGQRVTLRCSPRSGDLSVYWYQQSLDQGLQFLIQYYNGEERAKGNILERFSAQQFPDLHSELNLSSLELGDSALYFCASSGQGANSPLHFGNGTRLTVT.

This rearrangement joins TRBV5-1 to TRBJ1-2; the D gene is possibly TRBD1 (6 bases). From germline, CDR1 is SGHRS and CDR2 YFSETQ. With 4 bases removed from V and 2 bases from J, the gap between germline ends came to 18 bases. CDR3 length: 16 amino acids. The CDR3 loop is CASSPEMGAGNYGYTF. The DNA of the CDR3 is TGCGCCAGCAGCCCTGAGATGGGGGCTGGGAACTATGGCTACACCTTC.

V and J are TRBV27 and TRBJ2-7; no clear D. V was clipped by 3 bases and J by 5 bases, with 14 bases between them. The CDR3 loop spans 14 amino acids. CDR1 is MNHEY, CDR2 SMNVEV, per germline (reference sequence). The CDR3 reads CASSLYFPPNEQYF. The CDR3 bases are TGTGCCAGCAGTTTGTACTTCCCGCCCAACGAGCAGTACTTC.